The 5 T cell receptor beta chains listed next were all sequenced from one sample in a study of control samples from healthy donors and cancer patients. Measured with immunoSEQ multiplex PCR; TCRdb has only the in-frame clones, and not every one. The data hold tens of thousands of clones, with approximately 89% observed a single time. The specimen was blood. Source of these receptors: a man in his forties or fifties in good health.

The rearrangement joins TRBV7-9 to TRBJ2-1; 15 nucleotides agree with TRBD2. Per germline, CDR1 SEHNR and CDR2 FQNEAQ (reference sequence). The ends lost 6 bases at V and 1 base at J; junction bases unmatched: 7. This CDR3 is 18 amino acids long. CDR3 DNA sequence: TGTGCCAGCAGTCGCGGACTAGCGGGAGGGTGGTCCTACAATGAGCAGTTCTTC. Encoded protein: CASSRGLAGGWSYNEQFF.

This chain's CDR3 is CAISESRNGNTIYF. The CDR3 region has the DNA TGTGCCATCAGTGAGTCACGCAATGGAAACACCATATATTTT. The chain uses TRBV10-3 and TRBJ1-3; D gene ambiguous. V lost 0 bases, J lost 3 bases, and 6 bases lay in between. This CDR3 has 14 amino acids. CDR1 is ENHRY, CDR2 SYGVKD, per germline.

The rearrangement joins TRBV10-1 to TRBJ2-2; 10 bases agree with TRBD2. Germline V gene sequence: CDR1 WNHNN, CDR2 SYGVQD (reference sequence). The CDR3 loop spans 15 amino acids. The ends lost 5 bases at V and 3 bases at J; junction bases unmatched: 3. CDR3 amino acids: CASSRLAGDTGELFF. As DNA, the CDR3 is TGCGCCAGCAGTCGCCTAGCGGGGGACACCGGGGAGCTGTTTTTT.

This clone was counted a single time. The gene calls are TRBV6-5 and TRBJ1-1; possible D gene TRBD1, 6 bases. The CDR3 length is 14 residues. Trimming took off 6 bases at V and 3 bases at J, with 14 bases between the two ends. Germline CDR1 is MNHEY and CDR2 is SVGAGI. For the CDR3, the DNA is TGTGCCAGCAGGGCTCCGGGGGCTTACACTGAAGCTTTCTTT. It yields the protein CASRAPGAYTEAFF.

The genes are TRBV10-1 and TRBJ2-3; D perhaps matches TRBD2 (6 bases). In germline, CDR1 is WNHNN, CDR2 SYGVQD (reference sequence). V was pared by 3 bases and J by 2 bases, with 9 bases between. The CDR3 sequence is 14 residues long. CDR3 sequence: CASSDGGFTDTQYF. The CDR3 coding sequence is TGCGCCAGCAGTGACGGGGGTTTCACAGATACGCAGTATTTT.